Each of the 21 T cell receptor beta chains below was sequenced from the same sample in a study of cytomegalovirus exposure and HLA in healthy donors. Clones were sequenced by immunoSEQ multiplex PCR, and TCRdb holds only the in-frame ones, with some missing. The sample contains 150,000 to 200,000 clones, just under 90% of which appear only once. Sequencing was performed on PBMCs. These receptors originate from a woman aged 18-29 years in good health and CMV-seropositive.

The genes are TRBV6-5 and TRBJ2-3; 12 positions match TRBD2. This CDR3 contains 15 residues. CDR1 and CDR2 from the germline V gene are MNHEY and SVGAGI. The ends lost 6 bases at V and 4 bases at J; junction bases unmatched: 5. Here the CDR3 DNA reads TGTGCCAGCAGACGGACTAGCGGGAAGTCAGATACGCAGTATTTT. Translation: CASRRTSGKSDTQYF.

The V call is TRBV10-3, the J call TRBJ2-3; 11 nucleotides agree with TRBD2. CDR1 is ENHRY and CDR2 is SYGVKD in the germline V gene. V lost 6 bases, J lost 0 bases, and 8 bases stayed unmatched. This CDR3 is built from 17 residues. CDR3 region: CAIRTSGDRSSTDTQYF. The CDR3 nucleotides are TGTGCCATCAGGACTAGCGGGGACCGCTCTAGCACAGATACGCAGTATTTT.

CDR3 residues: CASGPRGLSNEQFF. CDR3 bases: TGTGCCAGCGGACCGCGGGGGTTAAGCAATGAGCAGTTCTTC. The V gene is TRBV7-3, the J gene TRBJ2-1, with 7 bases identical to TRBD2. The CDR3 contains 14 residues. V was pared by 8 bases and J by 6 bases, with 10 bases of the junction left unmatched. Germline CDR1 is SGHTA and CDR2 is FQGTGA.

The chain recombines TRBV18 with TRBJ1-1; a possible D gene is TRBD1 (5 bases). Looked up from germline, CDR1 is KGHSH and CDR2 is LQKENI. The CDR3 runs to 14 residues. The V end lost 4 bases, the J end lost 1 base, and 10 bases lay between the germline ends. The CDR3 nucleotides are TGTGCCAGCTCACGGCTACAGGAGAACACTGAAGCTTTCTTT. Translating it yields CASSRLQENTEAFF.

J is TRBJ1-1 and V is TRBV27; 7 nucleotides line up with TRBD1. This CDR3 is built from 14 residues. The junction had 5 bases not matched to a gene; V was cut back by 2 bases and J by 5 bases. Germline-derived CDR1 and CDR2 are MNHEY and SMNVEV (reference sequence). The CDR3 bases are TGTGCCAGCAGTTTAGAGGGGGCGGGGACTGAAGCTTTCTTT. Translating gives CASSLEGAGTEAFF.

The chain has TRBV6-1 and TRBJ2-1; 8 bases match TRBD2. V shed 7 bases and J 9 bases; nucleotides not matched to a gene: 11. Germline-derived CDR1 and CDR2 are MNHNS and SASEGT. The CDR3 extends over 14 amino acids. Here the CDR3 DNA reads TGTGCCAGCACGGAACACCGGGAGGGCCGTGAGCAGTTCTTC. Protein: CASTEHREGREQFF.

This chain links TRBV19 with TRBJ2-5; 8 bases fit TRBD1. Germline lookup yields CDR1 LNHDA and CDR2 SQIVND (reference sequence). The junction had 7 bases not matched to a gene; V was cut back by 5 bases and J by 5 bases. CDR3 length equals 14 residues. In DNA, the CDR3 is TGTGCCAGTAGTTTGGACAGGGTATCGGAGACCCAGTACTTC. Protein sequence: CASSLDRVSETQYF.

V gene TRBV6-5 combines with J gene TRBJ2-7; D might be TRBD1 (7 bases). V lost 6 bases and J lost 6, with 18 bases in between. The germline CDR1 and CDR2 sequences are MNHEY and SVGAGI. The CDR3 is 14 amino acids. CDR3 loop: CASSANRQGGEQYF. Written as DNA, the CDR3 is TGTGCCAGCAGCGCTAACCGACAGGGAGGCGAGCAGTACTTC.

There are a few counts of this clone. V usage is TRBV7-9 and J usage is TRBJ2-5, with D unresolved. Trimming stripped 4 bases from V and 5 bases from J, with 11 bases between. The CDR3 covers 13 residues. Germline lookup yields CDR1 SEHNR and CDR2 FQNEAQ (reference sequence). The CDR3 is CASSSSGGETQYF. CDR3 coding DNA: TGTGCCAGCAGCTCCTCGGGTGGCGAGACCCAGTACTTC.

The chain has TRBV25-1 and TRBJ2-7; 8 bases are shared with TRBD2. The CDR3 loop spans 15 amino acids. V shed 5 bases, J shed 0 bases, and the junction held 6 bases outside the gene matches. The V gene's germline CDR1 is MGHDK and CDR2 SYGVNS. The CDR3 loop is CASSYAAGASYEQYF. The DNA of the CDR3 is TGTGCCAGCAGTTACGCAGCGGGAGCCTCCTACGAGCAGTACTTC.

This clone has a single count. The chain uses TRBV19 and TRBJ2-7; D is perhaps TRBD2 (6 bases). There are 15 residues in the CDR3. V was clipped by 4 bases and J by 3 bases, with 16 bases between them. Germline assignment: CDR1 LNHDA and CDR2 SQIVND (reference sequence). In nucleotides, the CDR3 is TGTGCCAGTAGTAAGGTGCCGGGACTTGTCTACGAGCAGTACTTC. Encoded protein: CASSKVPGLVYEQYF.

The rearrangement links TRBV4-1 to TRBJ2-7, with 12 bases aligning to TRBD1. The CDR3 covers 17 residues. After removal of 2 bases from V and 1 base from J, the junction contained 6 bases not matched to a gene. Germline-derived CDR1 and CDR2 are MGHRA and YSYEKL. CDR3 in DNA: TGCGCCAGCAGCCAAACGCCGGGACAGGGGGCTTCCTACGAGCAGTACTTC. This codes for CASSQTPGQGASYEQYF.

This clone was detected only a few times. CDR3 coding DNA: TGTGCCAGCAGCTTAGTGGCGGTTGGATCGGGCAATGAGCAGTTCTTC. Translated: CASSLVAVGSGNEQFF. The V gene is TRBV7-9, the J gene TRBJ2-1; no firm D call. The CDR3 covers 16 residues. CDR1 is SEHNR, CDR2 FQNEAQ, per germline (reference sequence). Trimming left V 1 base short and J 6 bases short, with 16 bases between.

At least ten counts were recorded for this clone. The gene calls are TRBV5-1 and TRBJ2-2; D is perhaps TRBD2 (6 bases). Germline CDR1 is SGHRS and CDR2 is YFSETQ. V gave up 0 bases and J gave up 5 bases, with 14 bases separating them. The CDR3 is made up of 16 amino acids. In DNA form, the CDR3 reads TGCGCCAGCAGCTTGGGTCACGGGAGTGAGACCGGGGAGCTGTTTTTT. Its protein is CASSLGHGSETGELFF.

CDR3 sequence: CASAPRWGEVAFF. Here the CDR3 DNA reads TGTGCTAGTGCCCCGAGGTGGGGGGAGGTAGCTTTCTTT. V is TRBV12-5 and J is TRBJ1-1; TRBD1 might be the D (5 bases). Germline V gene lookup returns CDR1 LGHNT and CDR2 FRNRAP. The CDR3 consists of 13 residues. Trimming took off 7 bases at V and 10 bases at J, with 19 bases between the two ends.

The chain couples TRBV11-3 to TRBJ2-1; no firm D call. Germline loops: CDR1 SGHNT, CDR2 YENEEA. The CDR3 spans 14 residues. V lost 5 bases and J lost 0, with 8 bases in between. CDR3 amino acids: CASSPPSSYNEQFF. The CDR3 DNA sequence: TGTGCCAGCAGCCCCCCGTCCTCCTACAATGAGCAGTTCTTC.

The chain has TRBV9 and TRBJ2-7; TRBD2 matches 8 bases. J lost 2 bases, V lost 0 bases, and 4 bases had no gene match. The length of the CDR3 is 15 residues. Germline V gives CDR1 SGDLS, CDR2 YYNGEE. CDR3 sequence (DNA): TGTGCCAGCAGCGTAGCGATTAGCGGGGCCTACGAGCAGTACTTC. It yields the protein CASSVAISGAYEQYF.

This clone appeared a single time. The genes are TRBV9 and TRBJ1-1; no reliable D call. Deletions cut 0 bases from V and 6 bases from J, with 9 bases between. Germline loops: CDR1 SGDLS, CDR2 YYNGEE. The CDR3 extends over 13 amino acids. CDR3: CASSVGGNPEAFF. In DNA, the CDR3 is TGTGCCAGCAGCGTAGGAGGTAACCCTGAAGCTTTCTTT.

The chain employs TRBV12-5 and TRBJ2-1, with a tentative D call TRBD2 (5 bases). V dropped 3 bases and J dropped 9 bases, with 6 bases sitting between them. CDR3 length: 11 residues. The germline V gene encodes CDR1 LGHNT and CDR2 FRNRAP. The CDR3 is CASGFRGEQFF. The CDR3 nucleotides read TGTGCTAGTGGTTTTCGGGGTGAGCAGTTCTTC.

The V and J genes are TRBV7-2 and TRBJ1-2, with 7 bases aligning to TRBD1. The V gene end was trimmed by 4 bases and the J gene end by 6 bases; junction bases not matched to a gene: 8. Germline values: CDR1 SGHTA, CDR2 FQGNSA. CDR3 length: 14 amino acids. The CDR3 DNA reads TGTGCCAGCAGCTCCTACCGGGACAGAGATGGCTACACCTTC. It translates to CASSSYRDRDGYTF.

This rearrangement joins TRBV7-2 to TRBJ2-7; D unresolved. Trimming pared 5 bases from V and 1 base from J, leaving 3 bases between. Germline V lookup: CDR1 SGHTA, CDR2 FQGNSA. This CDR3 comprises 11 residues. As DNA, the CDR3 is TGTGCCAGCAGCCCTTCCTACGAGCAGTACTTC. Translated: CASSPSYEQYF.